These 11 T cell receptor beta chains originate from one sample sequenced in a study of blood T cell repertoires in COVID-19. Data came from immunoSEQ multiplex PCR; TCRdb stores just in-frame clones and leaves some out. The table lists about 41,000 clones, around 90% of them singletons. Sequencing was performed on peripheral blood. These TCRs come from a man aged 60-69 years with acute or convalescent COVID-19.

This chain uses TRBV7-2 with TRBJ1-4, with 9 bases matching TRBD1. Germline CDR1 is SGHTA and CDR2 is FQGNSA. Unmatched junction bases numbered 4, after V lost 1 base and J lost 7 bases. This CDR3 is 15 amino acids long. The CDR3 loop reads CASSLDRGQSEKLFF. DNA of the CDR3: TGTGCCAGCAGCTTAGACAGGGGGCAGAGTGAAAAACTGTTTTTT.

CDR3 nucleotides: TGTGCCAGCTCACCACTTGGACAGGGGGCCCGAGAGACCCAGTACTTC. This gives the protein CASSPLGQGARETQYF. The chain uses TRBV18 and TRBJ2-5; 11 nucleotides agree with TRBD1. Germline V lookup: CDR1 KGHSH, CDR2 LQKENI. The CDR3 is 16 residues long. Unmatched junction bases numbered 5, after V lost 1 base and J lost 4 bases. Looking up the rest from reference TRBV18 and TRBJ2-5 gives the full variable domain: NAGVMQNPRHLVRRRGQEARLRCSPMKGHSHVYWYRQLPEEGLKFMVYLQKENIIDESGMPKERFSAEFPKEGPSILRIQQVVRGDSAAYFCASSPLGQGARETQYFGPGTRLLVL.

The chain uses TRBV2 and TRBJ1-1; unclear D gene. Trimming removed 6 bases from V and 1 base from J, with 18 bases in between. This CDR3 has 16 residues. The V gene's germline CDR1 is SNHLY and CDR2 FYNNEI. The CDR3 nucleotides read TGTGCCAGCAGGCCCCGGCCTGCCGGGAAGAACACTGAAGCTTTCTTT. This sequence encodes CASRPRPAGKNTEAFF.

The CDR3 bases are TGTGCCAGCAGCTTAGGGACAGGGGGCTTTGGCTACACCTTC. This sequence encodes CASSLGTGGFGYTF. V gene TRBV11-2 combines with J gene TRBJ1-2; 11 nucleotides line up with TRBD1. The germline gives CDR1 SGHAT, CDR2 FQNNGV. CDR3 length: 14 amino acids. With V trimmed by 1 base and J by 7 bases, 2 bases remained unmatched. Full variable domain (remainder filled in from reference TRBV11-2 and TRBJ1-2): EAGVAQSPRYKIIEKRQSVAFWCNPISGHATLYWYQQILGQGPKLLIQFQNNGVVDDSQLPKDRFSAERLKGVDSTLKIQPAKLEDSAVYLCASSLGTGGFGYTFGSGTRLTVV.

The gene calls are TRBV6-4 and TRBJ1-1, with TRBD1 identical over 7 bases. Losses at the gene ends were 5 bases for V and 1 base for J; bases not matched to a gene: 4. The germline V gene encodes CDR1 MRHNA and CDR2 SNTAGT. This CDR3 comprises 14 residues. The CDR3 sequence is CASSSQGGNTEAFF. The CDR3 DNA sequence: TGTGCCAGCAGTTCTCAGGGGGGGAACACTGAAGCTTTCTTT.

The chain combines TRBV2 with TRBJ2-1; D gene uncertain. The V end lost 0 bases, the J end lost 6 bases, and 18 bases lay between the germline ends. This CDR3 has 17 amino acids. From germline, CDR1 is SNHLY and CDR2 FYNNEI. CDR3 nucleotides: TGTGCCAGCAGTGAAGCGGTGGGCAGACCTACACCCAATGAGCAGTTCTTC. It codes for CASSEAVGRPTPNEQFF. Full variable domain (missing parts from reference TRBV2 and TRBJ2-1): EPEVTQTPSHQVTQMGQEVILRCVPISNHLYFYWYRQILGQKVEFLVSFYNNEISEKSEIFDDQFSVERPDGSNFTLKIRSTKLEDSAMYFCASSEAVGRPTPNEQFFGPGTRLTVL.

This sequence joins TRBV5-1 and TRBJ2-3; the match to TRBD2 covers 7 bases. In germline, CDR1 is SGHRS, CDR2 YFSETQ. The CDR3 runs 16 residues. With V trimmed by 0 bases and J by 6 bases, 10 bases remained unmatched. Here the CDR3 reads CASSLGSSGPGDTQYF. The CDR3 DNA follows: TGCGCCAGCAGCTTGGGGTCTAGCGGACCGGGCGATACGCAGTATTTT.

This chain joins TRBV18 and TRBJ2-2; TRBD1 agrees at 9 bases. The CDR3 covers 15 residues. Germline lookup yields CDR1 KGHSH and CDR2 LQKENI. V trimming: 5 bases; J trimming: 2 bases; junction bases outside the gene matches: 3. The CDR3 DNA is TGTGCCAGCTCAAGGACAGGGGTAAACACCGGGGAGCTGTTTTTT. Protein: CASSRTGVNTGELFF.

The rearrangement links TRBV3-1 (or the pseudogene TRBV3-2) to TRBJ1-5; the match to TRBD1 covers 9 bases. Trimming at V came to 1 base and at J to 6 bases, leaving 4 bases not matched to a gene. Germline CDR1 LGHDT, CDR2 YNNKEL (reference sequence). The length of the CDR3 is 15 residues. The CDR3 bases are TGTGCCAGCAGCCAAGGGACAGGGGACGGTCAGCCCCAGCATTTT. It codes for CASSQGTGDGQPQHF.

This chain uses TRBV7-9 with TRBJ1-1, with D possibly being TRBD1 (5 bases). CDR1 and CDR2 from the germline V gene are SEHNR and FQNEAQ (reference sequence). The length of the CDR3 is 16 residues. Trimming stripped 3 bases from V and 1 base from J, with 15 bases between. The CDR3: CASSFMGGTSNTEAFF. The CDR3 DNA reads as TGTGCCAGCAGCTTTATGGGAGGGACGTCGAACACTGAAGCTTTCTTT.

The chain carries TRBV28 and TRBJ1-5; 7 bases fit TRBD1. Germline V lookup: CDR1 MDHEN, CDR2 SYDVKM. The CDR3 has 15 amino acids. V was pared by 6 bases and J by 6 bases, with 11 bases of the junction left unmatched. The CDR3 reads CASRPRTGGSQPQHF. CDR3 in DNA: TGTGCCAGCAGACCCCGGACAGGAGGGAGTCAGCCCCAGCATTTT.